The clone carrying this TCR beta chain was seen at least ten times. CDR1 is SGHRS, CDR2 YFSETQ, per germline. This CDR3 spans 14 amino acids. Between the trimmed V and J ends, which lost 0 bases and 6 bases, there was a span of 10 bases. Noted time point: before trial treatment. Low-dose radiotherapy and low-dose cyclophosphamide, together with aspirin, ipilimumab and nivolumab, were given to donors. The PCR that amplified TCRs ran for around 22 cycles, relying on a constant-region primer and a V-primer adapter. TCRdb processed the reads anew with MiXCR; each CDR3 protein has one entry. Of about 50,000 distinct CDR3 sequences in the sample, about an eighth are singletons; the top ten hold 6.2%. This sample was taken from a study of low-dose radiotherapy and immunotherapy resistance in tumors. Across the whole study: Cohort 1 was given 0.5 Gy fractions every 2 weeks, 6.5 Gy in total. Individuals in Cohort 2 had 1 Gy per fraction every two weeks, adding up to 13 Gy over 26 weeks. The study gave patients oral aspirin 300 mg daily for four cycles from cycle 1 day 1.

The chain has TRBV5-1 and TRBJ2-1; D is possibly TRBD1 or TRBD2 (6 bases each). This receptor was obtained from a female donor with ovarian cancer. Specimen: PBMCs, collected before treatment. The CDR3 loop reads CASSLVPGANEQFF. The CDR3 DNA reads TGCGCCAGCAGCTTGGTACCGGGGGCCAATGAGCAGTTCTTC.